The T cell receptor delta chain under discussion was sequenced for a study of gamma-delta T cells after stem cell transplantation. TCRdb ran CATT on the RT-PCR reads. The sample has 1,600 or so delta-chain clones; less than 4% are singletons. The material sequenced was gamma-delta T cells. The source is a human donor. It is not recorded whose cells these are; they may come from a transplant donor.

CDR3 sequence: CACDTVLGDTYTDKLIF. CDR3 DNA: TGTGCCTGTGACACCGTACTGGGGGATACCTACACCGATAAACTCATCTTT. This sequence joins TRDV2 and TRDJ1, with 12 nucleotides matching TRDD3. The V and J ends lost 0 bases and 0 bases, in that order; junction bases with no gene match: 4. CDR1 is GEAIGNYY and CDR2 is EKD in the germline V gene. The CDR3 totals 17 residues.